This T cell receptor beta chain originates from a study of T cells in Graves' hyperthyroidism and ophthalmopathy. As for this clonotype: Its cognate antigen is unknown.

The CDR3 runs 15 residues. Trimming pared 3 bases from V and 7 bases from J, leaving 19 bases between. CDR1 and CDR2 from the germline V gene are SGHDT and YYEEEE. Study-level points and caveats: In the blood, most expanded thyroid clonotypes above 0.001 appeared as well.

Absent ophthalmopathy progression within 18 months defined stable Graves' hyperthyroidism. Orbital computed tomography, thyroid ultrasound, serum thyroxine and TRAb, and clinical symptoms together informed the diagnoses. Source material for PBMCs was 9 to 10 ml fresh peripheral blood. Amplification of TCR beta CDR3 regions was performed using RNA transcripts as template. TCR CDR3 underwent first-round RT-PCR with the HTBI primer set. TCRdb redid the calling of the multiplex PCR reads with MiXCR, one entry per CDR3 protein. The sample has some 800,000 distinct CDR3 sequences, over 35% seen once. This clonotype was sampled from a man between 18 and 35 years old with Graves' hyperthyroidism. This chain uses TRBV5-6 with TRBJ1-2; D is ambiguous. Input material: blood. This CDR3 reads CASSSPHEGRGGYTF. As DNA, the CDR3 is TGTGCCAGCAGCTCGCCTCACGAGGGCCGGGGTGGCTACACCTTC.